This passage covers 15 T cell receptor beta chains from one sample sequenced in a study of control samples from healthy donors and cancer patients. TCRdb's copy holds only in-frame clones and misses some; the assay was immunoSEQ multiplex PCR. The repertoire holds 250,000 to 300,000 clones, with approximately 80% as singletons. The sequenced material came from PBMCs. The receptors were sampled from a woman between 55 and 75 years old with lung cancer.

The chain uses TRBV6-5 and TRBJ2-7, with 12 bases that match TRBD2. J lost 1 base, V lost 8 bases, and 3 bases had no gene match. CDR3 length equals 14 residues. The germline V gene has CDR1 MNHEY and CDR2 SVGAGI. The CDR3 reads CASLGTSGSYEQYF. The CDR3, as DNA: TGTGCCAGCTTAGGGACTAGCGGGTCCTACGAGCAGTACTTC.

V and J are TRBV19 and TRBJ2-3; the match to TRBD1 covers 7 bases. Trimming at V came to 3 bases and at J to 3 bases, leaving 9 bases not matched to a gene. The CDR3 length is 16 residues. The germline V gene has CDR1 LNHDA and CDR2 SQIVND (reference sequence). The CDR3 loop is CASSIETGKGTDTQYF. CDR3 coding DNA: TGTGCCAGTAGTATTGAGACAGGGAAAGGAACAGATACGCAGTATTTT. Filled out from reference TRBV19 and TRBJ2-3, the complete variable domain reads DGGITQSPKYLFRKEGQNVTLSCEQNLNHDAMYWYRQDPGQGLRLIYYSQIVNDFQKGDIAEGYSVSREKKESFPLTVTSAQKNPTAFYLCASSIETGKGTDTQYFGPGTRLTVL.

The chain employs TRBV5-1 and TRBJ2-2; D is unclear. The V end was cut by 0 bases, the J end by 6 bases, with 6 bases between. From germline, CDR1 is SGHRS and CDR2 YFSETQ. CDR3 length: 13 residues. The CDR3 nucleotides are TGCGCCAGCAGCTTGGAAGAGCCCGGGGAGCTGTTTTTT. This sequence encodes CASSLEEPGELFF.

This chain uses TRBV7-9 with TRBJ2-1; D is possibly TRBD2 (6 bases). The length of the CDR3 is 14 residues. With 7 bases removed from V and 8 bases from J, the gap between germline ends came to 18 bases. Germline lookup yields CDR1 SEHNR and CDR2 FQNEAQ (reference sequence). The DNA of the CDR3 is TGTGCCAGCACCAAATCCAGAACGGGGGATGAGCAGTTCTTC. Amino acid sequence: CASTKSRTGDEQFF. The entire variable domain, with the rest obtained from reference TRBV7-9 and TRBJ2-1, is as follows: DTGVSQNPRHKITKRGQNVTFRCDPISEHNRLYWYRQTLGQGPEFLTYFQNEAQLEKSRLLSDRFSAERPKGSFSTLEIQRTEQGDSAMYLCASTKSRTGDEQFFGPGTRLTVL.

The V gene is TRBV7-9, the J gene TRBJ1-4, with D tentatively TRBD1 (5 bases). The length of the CDR3 is 15 residues. V shed 6 bases and J shed 8 bases, with 19 bases lying between them. The V gene's germline CDR1 is SEHNR and CDR2 FQNEAQ (reference sequence). The CDR3 region is CASSPIGGIGEKLFF. In nucleotides, the CDR3 is TGTGCCAGCAGTCCAATCGGGGGGATAGGCGAAAAACTGTTTTTT.

In this sample, this clone turned up once. J is TRBJ2-7 and V is TRBV2; D perhaps matches TRBD2 (5 bases). Trimming removed 7 bases from V and 3 bases from J, with 10 bases in between. The length of the CDR3 is 12 residues. Germline CDR1 SNHLY, CDR2 FYNNEI. The CDR3 loop reads CASKEDDYEQYF. As DNA, the CDR3 is TGTGCCAGCAAGGAGGACGACTACGAGCAGTACTTC.

The chain links TRBV2 to TRBJ1-1; no clear D gene. The V end was cut by 1 base, the J end by 1 base, with 4 bases between. The germline V gene encodes CDR1 SNHLY and CDR2 FYNNEI. This CDR3 has 13 amino acids. This CDR3 is CASSEEGNTEAFF. The CDR3 coding sequence is TGTGCCAGCAGTGAAGAGGGGAACACTGAAGCTTTCTTT.

This chain uses TRBV3-1 (or the pseudogene TRBV3-2) with TRBJ1-6; D ambiguous. Germline V gene sequence: CDR1 LGHDT, CDR2 YNNKEL (reference sequence). V lost 1 base and J lost 6, with 13 bases in between. This CDR3 is built from 16 residues. The CDR3 protein is CASSQATGVGNSPLHF. The CDR3 DNA follows: TGTGCCAGCAGCCAAGCGACCGGGGTAGGTAATTCACCCCTCCACTTT.

Only one count was recorded for this clone. The chain couples TRBV9 to TRBJ1-4, with D maybe TRBD1 (5 bases). With 4 bases removed from V and 7 bases from J, the gap between germline ends came to 17 bases. The length of the CDR3 is 15 residues. Germline-derived CDR1 and CDR2 are SGDLS and YYNGEE. CDR3 sequence: CASSREGVGGEKLFF. As DNA, the CDR3 is TGTGCCAGCAGCCGGGAAGGGGTGGGGGGTGAAAAACTGTTTTTT.

This rearrangement joins TRBV6-5 to TRBJ1-4, with D perhaps matching TRBD1 (5 bases). CDR3 length: 15 amino acids. Germline CDR1 MNHEY, CDR2 SVGAGI. Deletions cut 0 bases from V and 7 bases from J, with 12 bases between. CDR3 loop: CASSYSGGDGEKLFF. CDR3 DNA: TGTGCCAGCAGTTACTCGGGGGGGGACGGTGAAAAACTGTTTTTT.

The gene calls are TRBV27 and TRBJ2-2; D is ambiguous. CDR3 length: 14 amino acids. V was trimmed by 4 bases and J by 2 bases, leaving 8 bases between them. The germline CDR1 and CDR2 sequences are MNHEY and SMNVEV (reference sequence). The CDR3 is CASSYEINTGELFF. In DNA, the CDR3 is TGTGCCAGCAGTTACGAGATCAACACCGGGGAGCTGTTTTTT.

This sequence joins TRBV20-1 and TRBJ2-7; 9 bases fit TRBD1. The germline V gene has CDR1 DFQATT and CDR2 SNEGSKA (reference sequence). This CDR3 is 14 amino acids long. Trimming removed 3 bases from V and 2 bases from J; junction bases left unmatched: 5. CDR3 nucleotide sequence: TGCAGTGCTAGTCTCGGGACAGGGCCCTACGAGCAGTACTTC. Translation: CSASLGTGPYEQYF.

About this clone: In the same sample, other DNA sequences code for this CDR3. The chain joins TRBV5-1 to TRBJ1-1; tentative D call: TRBD1 (6 bases). There are 14 residues in the CDR3. In germline, CDR1 is SGHRS, CDR2 YFSETQ. V was cut by 0 bases and J by 3 bases, with 9 bases left in between. The CDR3 DNA reads as TGCGCCAGCAGCTTGGTACAGGGAGACACTGAAGCTTTCTTT. Protein product: CASSLVQGDTEAFF.

This clone showed up just once. The chain carries TRBV9 and TRBJ2-3; D gene unclear. Germline V gene sequence: CDR1 SGDLS, CDR2 YYNGEE. V shed 4 bases and J shed 2 bases, with 11 bases lying between them. CDR3 length equals 14 residues. The CDR3 DNA follows: TGTGCCAGCAGCACCCGGACGTACACAGATACGCAGTATTTT. This encodes CASSTRTYTDTQYF. The whole variable domain, filled in from reference TRBV9 and TRBJ2-3, reads DSGVTQTPKHLITATGQRVTLRCSPRSGDLSVYWYQQSLDQGLQFLIQYYNGEERAKGNILERFSAQQFPDLHSELNLSSLELGDSALYFCASSTRTYTDTQYFGPGTRLTVL.

This clone has a single count. V usage is TRBV20-1 and J usage is TRBJ2-3, with no clear D. CDR3 size: 11 residues. V was pared by 6 bases and J by 5 bases, with 9 bases between. Germline loops: CDR1 DFQATT, CDR2 SNEGSKA (reference sequence). As DNA, the CDR3 is TGCAGTGCAGTACAGCAAGATACGCAGTATTTT. Residues: CSAVQQDTQYF.